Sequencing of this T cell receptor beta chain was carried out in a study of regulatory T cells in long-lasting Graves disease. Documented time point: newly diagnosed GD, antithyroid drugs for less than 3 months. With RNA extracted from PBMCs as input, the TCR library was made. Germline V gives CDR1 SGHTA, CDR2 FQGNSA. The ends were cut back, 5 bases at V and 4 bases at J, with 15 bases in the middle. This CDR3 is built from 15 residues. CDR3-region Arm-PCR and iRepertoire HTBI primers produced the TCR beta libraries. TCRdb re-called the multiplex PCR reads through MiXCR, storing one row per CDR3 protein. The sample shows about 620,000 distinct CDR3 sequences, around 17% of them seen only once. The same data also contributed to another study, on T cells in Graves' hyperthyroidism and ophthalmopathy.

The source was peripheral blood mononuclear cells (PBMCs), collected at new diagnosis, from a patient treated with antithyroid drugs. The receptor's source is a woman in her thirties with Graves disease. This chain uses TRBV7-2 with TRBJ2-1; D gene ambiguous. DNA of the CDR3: TGTGCCAGCAGCCCTGCGGCACAATATTACAATGAGCAGTTCTTC. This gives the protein CASSPAAQYYNEQFF.